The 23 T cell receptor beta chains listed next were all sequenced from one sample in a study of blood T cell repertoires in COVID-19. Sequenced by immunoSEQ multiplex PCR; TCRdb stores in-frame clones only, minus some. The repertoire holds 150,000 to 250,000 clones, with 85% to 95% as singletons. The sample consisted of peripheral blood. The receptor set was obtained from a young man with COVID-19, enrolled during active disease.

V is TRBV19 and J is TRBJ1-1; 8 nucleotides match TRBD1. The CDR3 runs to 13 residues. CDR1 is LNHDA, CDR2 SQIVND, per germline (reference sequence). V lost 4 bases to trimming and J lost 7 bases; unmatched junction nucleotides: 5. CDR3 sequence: CASSTYGQGEAFF. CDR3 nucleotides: TGTGCCAGTAGTACTTACGGACAGGGTGAAGCTTTCTTT.

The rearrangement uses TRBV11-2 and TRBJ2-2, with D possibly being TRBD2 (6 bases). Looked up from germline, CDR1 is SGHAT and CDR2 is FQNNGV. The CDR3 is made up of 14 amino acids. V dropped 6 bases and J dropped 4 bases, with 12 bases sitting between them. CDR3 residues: CASSQRRGTGELFF. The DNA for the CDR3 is TGTGCCAGCAGTCAGAGGAGGGGCACCGGGGAGCTGTTTTTT.

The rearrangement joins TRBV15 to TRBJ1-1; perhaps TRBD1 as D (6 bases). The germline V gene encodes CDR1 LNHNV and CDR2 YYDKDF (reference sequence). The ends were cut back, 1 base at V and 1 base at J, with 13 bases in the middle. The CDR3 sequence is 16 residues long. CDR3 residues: CATSRGVGGENTEAFF. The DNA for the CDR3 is TGTGCCACCAGCAGAGGGGTTGGGGGCGAGAACACTGAAGCTTTCTTT.

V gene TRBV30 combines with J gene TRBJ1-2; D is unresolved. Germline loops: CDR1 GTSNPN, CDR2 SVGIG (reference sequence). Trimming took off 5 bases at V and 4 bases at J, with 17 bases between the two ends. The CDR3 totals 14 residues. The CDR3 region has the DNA TGTGCCTGGGCTCTCGAGTATGATAGCTATGGCTACACCTTC. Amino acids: CAWALEYDSYGYTF.

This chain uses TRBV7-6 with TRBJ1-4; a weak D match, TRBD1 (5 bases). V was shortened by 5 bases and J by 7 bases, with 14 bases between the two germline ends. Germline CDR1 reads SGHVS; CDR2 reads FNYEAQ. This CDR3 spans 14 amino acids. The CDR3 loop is CASSRGGVREKLFF. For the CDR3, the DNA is TGTGCCAGCAGCCGGGGGGGTGTTCGTGAAAAACTGTTTTTT.

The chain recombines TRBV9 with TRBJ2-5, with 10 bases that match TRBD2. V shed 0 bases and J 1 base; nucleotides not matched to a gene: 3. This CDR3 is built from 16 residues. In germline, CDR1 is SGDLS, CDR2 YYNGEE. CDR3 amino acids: CASSVGLAGAQETQYF. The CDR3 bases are TGTGCCAGCAGCGTAGGTCTAGCGGGGGCCCAAGAGACCCAGTACTTC.

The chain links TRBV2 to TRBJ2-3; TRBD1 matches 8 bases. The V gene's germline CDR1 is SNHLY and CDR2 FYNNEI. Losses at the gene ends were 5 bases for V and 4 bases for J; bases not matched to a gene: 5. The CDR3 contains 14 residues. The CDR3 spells CASSRTGWPDTQYF. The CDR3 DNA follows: TGTGCCAGCAGTCGGACAGGGTGGCCAGATACGCAGTATTTT.

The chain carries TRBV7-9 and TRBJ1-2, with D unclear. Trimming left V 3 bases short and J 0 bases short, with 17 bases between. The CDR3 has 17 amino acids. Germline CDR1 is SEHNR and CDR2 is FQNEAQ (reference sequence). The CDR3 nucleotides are TGTGCCAGCAGCTTCTGGGGAGAGATCCGTACTAACTATGGCTACACCTTC. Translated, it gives CASSFWGEIRTNYGYTF.

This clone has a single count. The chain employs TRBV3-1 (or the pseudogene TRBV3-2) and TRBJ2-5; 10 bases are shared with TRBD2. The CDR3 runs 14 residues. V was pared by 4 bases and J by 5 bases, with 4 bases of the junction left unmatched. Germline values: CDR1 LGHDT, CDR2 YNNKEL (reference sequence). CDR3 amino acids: CASSRSGGLETQYF. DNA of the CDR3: TGTGCCAGCAGCCGTAGCGGGGGGTTGGAGACCCAGTACTTC.

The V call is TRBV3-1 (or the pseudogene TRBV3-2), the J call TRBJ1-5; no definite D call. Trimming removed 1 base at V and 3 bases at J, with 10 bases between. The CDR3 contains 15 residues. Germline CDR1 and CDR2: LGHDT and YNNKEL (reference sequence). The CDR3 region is CASSQGRAPNQPQHF. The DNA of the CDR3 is TGTGCCAGCAGCCAAGGGCGGGCACCCAATCAGCCCCAGCATTTT.

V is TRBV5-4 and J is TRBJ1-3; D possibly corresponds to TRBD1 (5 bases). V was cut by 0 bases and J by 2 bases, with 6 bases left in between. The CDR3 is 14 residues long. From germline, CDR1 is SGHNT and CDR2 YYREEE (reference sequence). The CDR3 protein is CASSLVGAGNTIYF. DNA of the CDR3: TGTGCCAGCAGCTTGGTAGGGGCTGGAAACACCATATATTTT.

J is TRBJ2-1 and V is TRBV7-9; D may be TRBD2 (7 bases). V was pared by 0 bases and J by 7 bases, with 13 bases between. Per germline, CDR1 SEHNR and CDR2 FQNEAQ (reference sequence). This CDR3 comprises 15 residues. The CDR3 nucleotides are TGTGCCAGCAGCTTAGCGGGGGGGCTTAGGAATGAGCAGTTCTTC. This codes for CASSLAGGLRNEQFF.

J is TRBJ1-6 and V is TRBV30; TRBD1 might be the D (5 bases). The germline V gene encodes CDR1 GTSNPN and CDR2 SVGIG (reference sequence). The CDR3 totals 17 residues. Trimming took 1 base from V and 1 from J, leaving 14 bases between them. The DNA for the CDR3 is TGTGCCTGGAGTGCCAACGGGGCGGGGTCCTATAATTCACCCCTCCACTTT. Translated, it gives CAWSANGAGSYNSPLHF.

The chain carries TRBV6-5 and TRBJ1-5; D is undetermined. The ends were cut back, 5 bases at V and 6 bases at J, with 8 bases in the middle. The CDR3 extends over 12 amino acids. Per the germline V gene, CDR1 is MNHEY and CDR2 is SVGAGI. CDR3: CASSRPGQPQHF. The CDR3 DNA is TGTGCCAGCAGTCGCCCCGGTCAGCCCCAGCATTTT.

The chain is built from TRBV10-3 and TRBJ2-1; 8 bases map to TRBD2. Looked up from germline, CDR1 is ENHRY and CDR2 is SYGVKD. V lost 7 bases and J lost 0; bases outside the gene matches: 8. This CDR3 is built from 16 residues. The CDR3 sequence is CAIKQAGESSYNEQFF. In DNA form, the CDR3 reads TGTGCCATCAAACAAGCGGGGGAGAGCTCCTACAATGAGCAGTTCTTC.

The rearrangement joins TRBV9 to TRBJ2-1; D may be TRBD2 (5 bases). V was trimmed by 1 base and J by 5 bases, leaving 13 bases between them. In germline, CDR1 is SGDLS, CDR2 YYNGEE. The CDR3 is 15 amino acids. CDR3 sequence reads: CASSVSPSRNNEQFF. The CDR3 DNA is TGTGCCAGCAGCGTAAGCCCTAGCCGGAACAATGAGCAGTTCTTC.

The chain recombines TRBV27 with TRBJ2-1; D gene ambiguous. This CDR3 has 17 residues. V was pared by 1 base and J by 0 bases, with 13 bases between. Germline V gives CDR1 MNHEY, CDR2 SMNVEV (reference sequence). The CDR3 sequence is CASSLLFGGSSYNEQFF. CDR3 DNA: TGTGCCAGCAGTTTATTGTTCGGCGGTAGCTCCTACAATGAGCAGTTCTTC.

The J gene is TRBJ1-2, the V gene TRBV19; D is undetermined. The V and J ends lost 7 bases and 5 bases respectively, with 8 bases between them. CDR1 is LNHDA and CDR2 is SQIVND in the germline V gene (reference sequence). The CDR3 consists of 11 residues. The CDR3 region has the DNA TGTGCCAGTACCCGAGGGTATGGCTACACCTTC. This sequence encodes CASTRGYGYTF.

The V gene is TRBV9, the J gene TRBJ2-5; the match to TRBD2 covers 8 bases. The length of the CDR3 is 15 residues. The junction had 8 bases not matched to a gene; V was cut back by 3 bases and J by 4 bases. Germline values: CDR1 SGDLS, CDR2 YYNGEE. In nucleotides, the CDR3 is TGTGCCAGCAGCGGAGCGGGGGTTACGGGAGAGACCCAGTACTTC. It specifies CASSGAGVTGETQYF.

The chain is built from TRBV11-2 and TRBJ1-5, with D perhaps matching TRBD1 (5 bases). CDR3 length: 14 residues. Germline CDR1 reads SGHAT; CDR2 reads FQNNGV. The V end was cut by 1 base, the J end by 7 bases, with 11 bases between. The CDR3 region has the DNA TGTGCCAGCAGCTTAGTGGGGGGGGACCAGCCCCAGCATTTT. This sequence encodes CASSLVGGDQPQHF.

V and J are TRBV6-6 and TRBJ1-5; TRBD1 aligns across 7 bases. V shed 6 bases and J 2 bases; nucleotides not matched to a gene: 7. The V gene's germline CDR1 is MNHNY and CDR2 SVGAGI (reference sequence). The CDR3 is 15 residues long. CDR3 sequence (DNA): TGTGCCAGCAGCCCCGGGGGACAGCGCAATCAGCCCCAGCATTTT. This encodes CASSPGGQRNQPQHF.

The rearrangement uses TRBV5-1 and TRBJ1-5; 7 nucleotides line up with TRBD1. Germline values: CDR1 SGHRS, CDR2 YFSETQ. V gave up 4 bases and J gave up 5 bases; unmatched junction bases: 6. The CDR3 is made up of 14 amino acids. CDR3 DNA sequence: TGCGCCAGCAGCCCGGGACAGCCCGATCAGCCCCAGCATTTT. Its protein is CASSPGQPDQPQHF.

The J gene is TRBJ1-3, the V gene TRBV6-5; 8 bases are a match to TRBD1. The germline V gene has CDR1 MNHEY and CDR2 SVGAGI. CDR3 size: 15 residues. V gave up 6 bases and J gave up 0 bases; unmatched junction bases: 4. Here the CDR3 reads CASSGQGPSGNTIYF. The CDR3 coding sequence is TGTGCCAGCAGCGGACAGGGTCCCTCTGGAAACACCATATATTTT.